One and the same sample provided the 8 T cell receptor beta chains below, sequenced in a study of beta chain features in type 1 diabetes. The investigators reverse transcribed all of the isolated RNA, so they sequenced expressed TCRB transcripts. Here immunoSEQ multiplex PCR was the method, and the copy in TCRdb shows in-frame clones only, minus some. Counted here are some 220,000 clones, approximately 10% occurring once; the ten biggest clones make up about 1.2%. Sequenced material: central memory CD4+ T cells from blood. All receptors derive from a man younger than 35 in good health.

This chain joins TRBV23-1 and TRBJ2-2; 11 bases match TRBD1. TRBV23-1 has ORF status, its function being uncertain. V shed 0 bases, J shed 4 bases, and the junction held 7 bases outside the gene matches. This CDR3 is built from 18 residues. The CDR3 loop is CASSQSFGDRGTTGELFF. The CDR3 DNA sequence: TGCGCCAGCAGTCAATCTTTCGGGGACAGGGGGACCACCGGGGAGCTGTTTTTT.

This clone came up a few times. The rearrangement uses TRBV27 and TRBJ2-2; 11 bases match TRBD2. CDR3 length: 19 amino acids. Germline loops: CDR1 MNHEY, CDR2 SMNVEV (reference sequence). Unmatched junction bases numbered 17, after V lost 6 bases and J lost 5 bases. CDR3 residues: CASSRSVAGGLTGTGELFF. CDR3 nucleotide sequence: TGTGCCAGCAGCCGCTCCGTAGCGGGAGGGCTAACGGGGACCGGGGAGCTGTTTTTT.

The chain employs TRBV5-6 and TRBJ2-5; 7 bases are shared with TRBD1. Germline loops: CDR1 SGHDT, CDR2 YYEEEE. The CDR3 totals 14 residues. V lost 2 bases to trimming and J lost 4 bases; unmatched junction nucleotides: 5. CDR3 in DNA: TGTGCCAGCAGCTTACAGGGGAGAGGAGAGACCCAGTACTTC. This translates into CASSLQGRGETQYF.

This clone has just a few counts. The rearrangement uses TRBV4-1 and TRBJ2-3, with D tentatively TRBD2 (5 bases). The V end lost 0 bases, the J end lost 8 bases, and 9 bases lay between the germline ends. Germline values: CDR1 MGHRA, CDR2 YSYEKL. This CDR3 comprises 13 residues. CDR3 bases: TGCGCCAGCAGCCAAGATCCGGGAAGTACGCAGTATTTT. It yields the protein CASSQDPGSTQYF.

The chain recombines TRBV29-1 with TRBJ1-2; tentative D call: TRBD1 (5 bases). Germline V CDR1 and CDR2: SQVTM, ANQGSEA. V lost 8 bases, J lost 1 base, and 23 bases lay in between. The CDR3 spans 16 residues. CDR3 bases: TGCAGCTACCAACTCGGGGCAGGGACCTTTAACTATGGCTACACCTTC. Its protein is CSYQLGAGTFNYGYTF.

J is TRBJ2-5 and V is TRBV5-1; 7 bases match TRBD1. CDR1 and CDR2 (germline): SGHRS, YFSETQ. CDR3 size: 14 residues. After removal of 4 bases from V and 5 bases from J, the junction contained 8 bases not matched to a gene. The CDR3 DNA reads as TGCGCCAGCAGCATACAGGGGAAGGATGAGACCCAGTACTTC. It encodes CASSIQGKDETQYF. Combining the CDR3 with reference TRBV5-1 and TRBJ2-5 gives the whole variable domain KAGVTQTPRYLIKTRGQQVTLSCSPISGHRSVSWYQQTPGQGLQFLFEYFSETQRNKGNFPGRFSGRQFSNSRSEMNVSTLELGDSALYLCASSIQGKDETQYFGPGTRLLVL.

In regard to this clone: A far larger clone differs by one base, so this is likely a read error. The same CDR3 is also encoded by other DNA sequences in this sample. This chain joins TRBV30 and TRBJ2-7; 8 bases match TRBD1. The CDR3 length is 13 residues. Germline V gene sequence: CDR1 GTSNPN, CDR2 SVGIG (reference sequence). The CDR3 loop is CAWRDRASHEQYF. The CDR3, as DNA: TGTGCCTGGAGGGACAGGGCTTCCCACGAGCAGTACTTT.

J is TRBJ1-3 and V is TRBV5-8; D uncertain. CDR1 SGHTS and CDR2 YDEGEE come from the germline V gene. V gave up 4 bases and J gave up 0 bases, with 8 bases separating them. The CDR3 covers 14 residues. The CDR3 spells CASSGWGSGNTIYF. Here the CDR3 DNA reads TGTGCCAGCAGCGGGTGGGGCTCTGGAAACACCATATATTTT. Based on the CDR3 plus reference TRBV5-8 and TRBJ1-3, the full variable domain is EAGVTQSPTHLIKTRGQQATLRCSPISGHTSVYWYQQALGLGLQFLLWYDEGEERNRGNFPPRFSGRQFPNYSSELNVNALELEDSALYLCASSGWGSGNTIYFGEGSWLTVV.